These T cell receptor beta chains were read from a single sample in a study of T-cell memory formation after mild COVID-19. Each CDR3 protein gets one entry after TCRdb re-called the 5' RACE reads with MiXCR. The sample carries under 450,000 distinct CDR3 sequences, 13% to 15% recorded once. The material sequenced was PBMCs or a T cell subset sorted from them (not recorded which). Every receptor here comes from a man between 18 and 35 years old who had mild COVID-19 (a few samples of this study predate the infection). Cell type and time point are not known. CDR3s leave out the opening cysteine and the closing phenylalanine or tryptophan. D genes are given only for firm matches.

D	V	J	CDR3
TRBD2	TRBV6-6	TRBJ2-7	ASSPTSGINEQY
.	TRBV6-5	TRBJ1-6	ASSYTQSYSPLH
.	TRBV7-3	TRBJ2-1	ASSRGTGNEQF
TRBD2	TRBV6-5	TRBJ2-1	ASSYSITGGIYEQF
TRBD2	TRBV25-1	TRBJ2-7	ASRGEGWGGRYEQY
TRBD2	TRBV5-1	TRBJ2-7	ASSLRLAGVLDEQY
.	TRBV6-2/TRBV6-3	TRBJ1-4	ASSYHQGRRNEKLF
.	TRBV7-6	TRBJ2-3	ASSFTGGADTQY
.	TRBV29-1	TRBJ2-5	SVDLTRDQGGETQY
.	TRBV18	TRBJ2-7	ASSPSSGAYEQY
.	TRBV5-5	TRBJ2-5	ASSLLVWGAQETQY
.	TRBV4-3	TRBJ2-3	ASSQDSGYTDTQY
.	TRBV6-5	TRBJ2-1	ASSYSAGVNEQF
.	TRBV7-9	TRBJ2-3	ASSPGRTTDTQY
.	TRBV14	TRBJ1-2	ASSQGRTASS
.	TRBV21-1	TRBJ1-2	ASSKSVNRGDYT
TRBD1	TRBV18	TRBJ2-7	ASSPDRDNEQY
.	TRBV19	TRBJ2-2	ASSPNTGELY
.	TRBV7-6	TRBJ1-2	ASSLHIKDKVSGGDGYT
TRBD1	TRBV6-2/TRBV6-3	TRBJ2-1	ASGDSSYNEQF
TRBD2	TRBV19	TRBJ2-5	ASSRLAGPTRETQY
.	TRBV5-6	TRBJ1-2	ASSLFMGLGYT
TRBD1	TRBV7-2	TRBJ2-1	ASSLGDRDFDEQF
.	TRBV12-3/TRBV12-4	TRBJ1-1	ASSLQAGGITEAF
.	TRBV6-4	TRBJ2-6	ASSDSSSGANVLT
.	TRBV29-1	TRBJ1-2	SVASQAGFGYT
.	TRBV6-5	TRBJ1-2	ASSYANRDGYT
TRBD1	TRBV4-3	TRBJ2-1	ASSHSFPGQGVNEQF
.	TRBV6-2/TRBV6-3	TRBJ2-4	ASSSTPPPKDIQY
.	TRBV6-5	TRBJ2-5	ASRGWGETQY
.	TRBV25-1	TRBJ1-2	ASSEKDGYT
.	TRBV18	TRBJ1-3	ASSPDTGNTIY
.	TRBV18	TRBJ2-2	ASSPRSAGELF
.	TRBV7-2	TRBJ1-6	ASSRGGAYSPLH
.	TRBV4-2	TRBJ1-4	ASSQDPVRHTNEKLF
.	TRBV24-1	TRBJ2-3	ATSDPRRVGQY
.	TRBV7-2	TRBJ2-1	VLAYNEQF
.	TRBV4-3	TRBJ1-6	ASSPPAHPLH
TRBD2	TRBV4-3	TRBJ2-1	ASSQGAGGGNEQF
.	TRBV6-5	TRBJ2-3	ASSYFFGAGDTQY
.	TRBV30	TRBJ2-5	AWSRGKETQY
.	TRBV6-6	TRBJ2-6	ASSYYAGTRSSGANVLT
.	TRBV6-2/TRBV6-3	TRBJ2-5	ASSYVGGETQY
.	TRBV5-8	TRBJ1-4	ASSLPDWGNNEKLF
.	TRBV2	TRBJ2-3	ASSERDHTDTQY
.	TRBV7-2	TRBJ2-2	ASSWPNGPKAGELF
.	TRBV4-1	TRBJ2-3	ASSRGKGGRTDTQY
TRBD1	TRBV5-1	TRBJ1-4	ASSWQGATNEKLF
TRBD1	TRBV7-9	TRBJ2-2	ASSEGTGETGELF
.	TRBV4-3	TRBJ2-7	ASGYQQGVEQY
TRBD1	TRBV18	TRBJ2-1	ASSNGQGRIVDEQF
.	TRBV5-1	TRBJ2-7	ASRPTVTRVEQY
.	TRBV4-1	TRBJ1-1	ASSQERGGGTEAF